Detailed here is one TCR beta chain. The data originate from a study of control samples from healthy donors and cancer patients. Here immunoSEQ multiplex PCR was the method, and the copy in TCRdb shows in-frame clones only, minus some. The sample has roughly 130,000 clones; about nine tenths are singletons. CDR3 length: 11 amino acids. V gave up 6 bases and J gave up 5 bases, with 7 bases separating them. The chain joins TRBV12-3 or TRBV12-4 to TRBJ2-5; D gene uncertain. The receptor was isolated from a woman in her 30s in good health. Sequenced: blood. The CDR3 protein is CASRKRETQYF. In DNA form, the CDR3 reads TGTGCCAGCAGAAAACGGGAGACCCAGTACTTC.